The 20 T cell receptor beta chains listed next were all sequenced from one sample in a study of Graves' ophthalmopathy and Graves' hyperthyroidism. The authors amplified TCR beta CDR3 regions, and they did so from RNA transcripts for repertoire sequencing. The first-round RT-PCR employed HTBI primers together with the Qiagen OneStep RT-PCR kit. A multiplex PCR was then performed as the second round. A single record per CDR3 protein comes from TCRdb applying MiXCR to the multiplex PCR reads. The table records about 210,000 distinct CDR3 sequences, 29% of them present only once. What was sequenced was peripheral blood. These receptors came from a middle-aged man with Graves' ophthalmopathy.

There are many counts of this clonotype. The chain is built from TRBV5-5 and TRBJ2-7, with TRBD2 matching over 7 bases. Germline V gives CDR1 SGHKS, CDR2 YYEKEE (reference sequence). V was clipped by 2 bases and J by 11 bases; unmatched bases: 13. The CDR3 is made up of 14 amino acids. CDR3 sequence (DNA): TGTGCCAGCAGCTTCGACAGCGGGACGGGAGTGGAGTACTTC. It codes for CASSFDSGTGVEYF.

The chain couples TRBV9 to TRBJ1-1; D gene ambiguous. Trimming took 0 bases from V and 1 from J, leaving 7 bases between them. The CDR3 covers 14 residues. Germline V CDR1 and CDR2: SGDLS, YYNGEE. CDR3 loop: CASSVGARNTEAFF. As DNA, the CDR3 is TGTGCCAGCAGCGTAGGGGCGCGGAACACTGAAGCTTTCTTT.

V and J are TRBV2 and TRBJ2-5; TRBD2 agrees at 14 bases. The germline CDR1 and CDR2 sequences are SNHLY and FYNNEI. V was clipped by 5 bases and J by 4 bases; unmatched bases: 6. The length of the CDR3 is 16 residues. The CDR3 nucleotides are TGTGCCAGCAGTCATGGGGGACTAGCGGGAGCAGAGACCCAGTACTTC. It yields the protein CASSHGGLAGAETQYF.

The rearrangement links TRBV30 to TRBJ2-5; D is unclear. The CDR3 has 13 amino acids. In germline, CDR1 is GTSNPN, CDR2 SVGIG (reference sequence). V was trimmed by 1 base and J by 6 bases, leaving 12 bases between them. CDR3 sequence reads: CAWSAAGGKTQYF. The CDR3 bases are TGTGCCTGGAGTGCGGCAGGCGGCAAGACCCAGTACTTC.

This clonotype was counted many times. This rearrangement joins TRBV6-2 or TRBV6-3 to TRBJ2-7; D ambiguous. Trimming stripped 3 bases from V and 2 bases from J, with 11 bases between. CDR3 size: 14 residues. CDR1 is MNHEY and CDR2 is SVGEGT in the germline V gene. The CDR3 loop reads CASSYLPQTYEQYF. The DNA for the CDR3 is TGTGCCAGCAGTTATCTTCCGCAGACCTACGAGCAGTACTTC.

This clonotype came up many times. The chain employs TRBV7-2 and TRBJ1-1, with a tentative D call TRBD1 (5 bases). The CDR3 totals 14 residues. The V and J ends lost 8 bases and 0 bases respectively, with 13 bases between them. From germline, CDR1 is SGHTA and CDR2 FQGNSA. The CDR3 protein is CASAWGGMNTEAFF. The CDR3 DNA is TGTGCCAGCGCATGGGGGGGGATGAACACTGAAGCTTTCTTT.

The table lists this clonotype with many counts. This rearrangement joins TRBV12-3 or TRBV12-4 to TRBJ1-6; 7 bases are shared with TRBD1. The CDR3 has 14 residues. V trimming: 5 bases; J trimming: 10 bases; junction bases outside the gene matches: 8. The CDR3, as DNA: TGTGCCAGCAGTCAAAGACAGGGAGGGTCACCCCTCCACTTT. Protein product: CASSQRQGGSPLHF.

Ten or more counts support this clonotype. This chain joins TRBV14 and TRBJ2-7, with 8 bases aligning to TRBD1. Germline V CDR1 and CDR2: SGHDN, FVKESK. V shed 1 base, J shed 3 bases, and the junction held 5 bases outside the gene matches. The length of the CDR3 is 15 residues. This CDR3 reads CASSQALGQGYEQYF. CDR3 in DNA: TGTGCCAGCAGCCAAGCTCTTGGACAGGGCTACGAGCAGTACTTC.

This clonotype was recorded at least ten times. The V and J genes are TRBV6-5 and TRBJ1-5; no definite D call. CDR1 and CDR2 (germline): MNHEY, SVGAGI. V was clipped by 7 bases and J by 3 bases, with 13 bases between them. This CDR3 is built from 14 residues. The CDR3 nucleotides read TGTGCCAGCACGGGCCCCGGCCCCAATCAGCCCCAGCATTTT. The encoded protein is CASTGPGPNQPQHF.

In its sample, this clonotype was seen many times. The rearrangement joins TRBV4-1 to TRBJ2-5; D not resolved. This CDR3 has 13 amino acids. The germline V gene encodes CDR1 MGHRA and CDR2 YSYEKL. Deletions cut 4 bases from V and 2 bases from J, with 8 bases between. The CDR3 sequence: CASSRNRQETQYF. CDR3 bases: TGCGCCAGCAGCCGCAACCGACAAGAGACCCAGTACTTC.

This clonotype has a count of ten or more. This sequence joins TRBV5-1 and TRBJ2-7, with D possibly matching TRBD2 (6 bases). Germline V gives CDR1 SGHRS, CDR2 YFSETQ. The CDR3 spans 18 residues. Trimming took off 4 bases at V and 2 bases at J, with 25 bases between the two ends. CDR3 nucleotides: TGCGCCAGCAGCCGAGGGGTGGGGGGACCGGGACCCACCTACGAGCAGTACTTC. Translation: CASSRGVGGPGPTYEQYF.

This clonotype was counted many times. The chain combines TRBV12-3 or TRBV12-4 with TRBJ2-7, with 10 positions matching TRBD2. The CDR3 is made up of 18 amino acids. J gave up 4 bases and V 2 bases, and 14 bases lay outside the gene matches. In DNA, the CDR3 is TGTGCCAGCAGTTTACTAGCCCCCCTAGCGGGAGATGGGTACGAGCAGTACTTC. Its protein is CASSLLAPLAGDGYEQYF.

This clonotype was detected ten times or more. The chain couples TRBV7-9 to TRBJ2-5; D is uncertain. The CDR3 has 15 amino acids. V was shortened by 0 bases and J by 2 bases, with 10 bases between the two germline ends. The V gene's germline CDR1 is SEHNR and CDR2 FQNEAQ (reference sequence). DNA of the CDR3: TGTGCCAGCAGCTTAGCGTATGGGGAACAAGAGACCCAGTACTTC. As protein: CASSLAYGEQETQYF.

The chain couples TRBV18 to TRBJ1-1, with 7 nucleotides matching TRBD1. The CDR3 has 17 amino acids. Trimming took 1 base from V and 4 from J; bases not matched to a gene: 12. Germline CDR1 and CDR2: KGHSH and LQKENI. The CDR3 coding sequence is TGTGCCAGCTCACCACTCAGGGACAGTCCCTTTGGCACTGAAGCTTTCTTT. Protein sequence: CASSPLRDSPFGTEAFF.

The table lists this clonotype with many counts. The V gene is TRBV12-3 or TRBV12-4, the J gene TRBJ1-2; D not resolved. CDR3 length equals 12 residues. Trimming took off 5 bases at V and 6 bases at J, with 10 bases between the two ends. This CDR3 is CASSAGTDGYTF. The CDR3 DNA follows: TGTGCCAGCAGTGCCGGTACAGATGGCTACACCTTC.

This clonotype was seen ten or more times. V usage is TRBV18 and J usage is TRBJ1-2; possibly TRBD1 for D (6 bases). CDR3 length: 12 amino acids. The V end was cut by 5 bases, the J end by 8 bases, with 12 bases between. Germline CDR1 and CDR2: KGHSH and LQKENI. The CDR3 is CASSSGGRGYTF. Written as DNA, the CDR3 is TGTGCCAGCTCATCCGGGGGCAGGGGCTACACCTTC. Full variable domain (outside the CDR3, taken from reference TRBV18 and TRBJ1-2): NAGVMQNPRHLVRRRGQEARLRCSPMKGHSHVYWYRQLPEEGLKFMVYLQKENIIDESGMPKERFSAEFPKEGPSILRIQQVVRGDSAAYFCASSSGGRGYTFGSGTRLTVV.

This chain links TRBV28 with TRBJ2-7, with 12 bases that match TRBD2. Trimming cost V 6 bases and J 5 bases; bases outside gene matches: 2. Germline lookup yields CDR1 MDHEN and CDR2 SYDVKM. The CDR3 covers 13 residues. This CDR3 reads CASRTSGSNEQYF. CDR3 bases: TGTGCCAGCAGGACTAGCGGGAGCAACGAGCAGTACTTC.

The sample holds many counts of this clonotype. The chain is built from TRBV19 and TRBJ1-1; 7 nucleotides match TRBD1. V was clipped by 3 bases and J by 4 bases; unmatched bases: 5. Germline assignment: CDR1 LNHDA and CDR2 SQIVND (reference sequence). CDR3 length equals 14 residues. CDR3 region: CASSIRQGGTEAFF. CDR3 coding DNA: TGTGCCAGTAGTATTCGACAGGGTGGCACTGAAGCTTTCTTT.

This clonotype was counted many times. The chain couples TRBV20-1 to TRBJ2-4; the D gene could be TRBD1 or TRBD2 (5 bases each). The CDR3 sequence is 11 residues long. V lost 3 bases, J lost 8 bases, and 8 bases lay in between. The germline gives CDR1 DFQATT, CDR2 SNEGSKA (reference sequence). Here the CDR3 DNA reads TGCAGTGCTAGGGGGGTGGACATTCAGTACTTC. Amino acids: CSARGVDIQYF.

This rearrangement joins TRBV6-1 to TRBJ1-2; TRBD1 agrees at 9 bases. In germline, CDR1 is MNHNS, CDR2 SASEGT. J lost 8 bases, V lost 6 bases, and 7 bases had no gene match. This CDR3 spans 13 amino acids. The CDR3 loop reads CASRRGQGKGYTF. In nucleotides, the CDR3 is TGTGCCAGCAGACGTGGACAGGGGAAGGGCTACACCTTC.